The 8 T cell receptor beta chains below all came from one sample that was sequenced in a study of T cells in Graves' hyperthyroidism and ophthalmopathy. Amplification yielded TCR beta CDR3 regions, with RNA transcripts as the source. The TCR CDR3 was amplified in a first-round RT-PCR using the HTBI primer set. One entry per CDR3 protein, called by TCRdb with MiXCR from the multiplex PCR reads. The sample has fewer than 600,000 distinct CDR3 sequences; approximately 15% are singletons. The sequenced sample was blood. These TCRs come from a woman between 18 and 29 years old with Graves' hyperthyroidism.

The rearrangement uses TRBV20-1 and TRBJ2-3; possible D gene TRBD2, 7 bases. V shed 3 bases and J shed 3 bases, with 13 bases lying between them. The V gene's germline CDR1 is DFQATT and CDR2 SNEGSKA (reference sequence). This CDR3 region has 14 residues. Here the CDR3 reads CSARGGAETDTQYF. The CDR3 DNA is TGCAGTGCTAGGGGGGGGGCGGAGACAGATACGCAGTATTTT.

Regarding this clonotype: Possible read error: a much larger clone is one base away. This chain links TRBV20-1 with TRBJ2-1; D is ambiguous. Looked up from germline, CDR1 is DFQATT and CDR2 is SNEGSKA (reference sequence). V lost 7 bases, J lost 1 base, and 17 bases lay in between. This CDR3 has 15 amino acids. Here the CDR3 DNA reads TGCAGTGTCTGGATGGGTCGCCTTTCCTACAATGAGCAGTTCTTC. Its translation is CSVWMGRLSYNEQFF.

This clonotype was observed a handful of times. The V and J genes are TRBV5-6 and TRBJ2-2, with 8 bases that match TRBD2. This CDR3 has 14 residues. V lost 4 bases, J lost 6 bases, and 5 bases stayed unmatched. The germline V gene encodes CDR1 SGHDT and CDR2 YYEEEE. CDR3 loop: CASSGTSLPGELFF. The CDR3 DNA sequence: TGTGCCAGCAGCGGGACTAGTTTGCCCGGGGAGCTGTTTTTT.

This clonotype was counted many times. Here the CDR3 reads CAISPGTGSFYSGNTIYF. The CDR3, as DNA: TGTGCCATCAGCCCCGGGACAGGGTCCTTTTACTCTGGAAACACCATATATTTT. The chain employs TRBV10-3 and TRBJ1-3, with 9 bases matching TRBD1. CDR1 is ENHRY, CDR2 SYGVKD, per germline. Losses at the gene ends were 6 bases for V and 0 bases for J; bases not matched to a gene: 12. The CDR3 covers 18 residues.

This clonotype was picked up many times. The chain recombines TRBV12-3 or TRBV12-4 with TRBJ2-5, with 11 bases aligning to TRBD2. After removal of 6 bases from V and 5 bases from J, the junction contained 5 bases not matched to a gene. The length of the CDR3 is 14 residues. CDR3 region: CASRFRTSGETQYF. The CDR3 nucleotides are TGTGCCAGCAGATTCAGGACTAGCGGGGAGACCCAGTACTTC.

This clonotype was seen at least ten times. This chain connects TRBV2 to TRBJ2-6, with D unclear. V was cut by 2 bases and J by 2 bases, with 10 bases left in between. Germline V gives CDR1 SNHLY, CDR2 FYNNEI. CDR3 length equals 16 residues. The CDR3, as DNA: TGTGCCAGCAGTGAAAGGGCAGGCACTGGGGCCAACGTCCTGACTTTC. Protein: CASSERAGTGANVLTF.

Points on this clonotype: This may come from a read error, since a much larger clone is one base off. The gene calls are TRBV27 and TRBJ2-7; D gene unclear. Looked up from germline, CDR1 is MNHEY and CDR2 is SMNVEV (reference sequence). The CDR3 has 14 residues. V lost 4 bases and J 0 bases, leaving 10 bases between the germline ends. In DNA, the CDR3 is TGTGCCAGCAGTTCAGTCGCCAGCTCCTACGAGCAGTACTTC. Its translation: CASSSVASSYEQYF.

This clonotype appeared many times. The V gene is TRBV20-1, the J gene TRBJ2-3, with a possible D match to TRBD2 (5 bases). Trimming took 2 bases from V and 0 from J, leaving 9 bases between them. There are 14 residues in the CDR3. Germline CDR1 is DFQATT and CDR2 is SNEGSKA (reference sequence). The CDR3 protein is CSARLAPSTDTQYF. Written as DNA, the CDR3 is TGCAGTGCTAGATTAGCGCCCAGCACAGATACGCAGTATTTT.